The sequence of this T cell receptor (beta chain) was determined in a study of technical replicates of blood from several donors. As concerns this clone: One junction end does not reproduce the germline sequence, and a read error may be involved.

Here immunoSEQ multiplex PCR was the method, and the copy in TCRdb shows in-frame clones only, minus some. The sample lists about 89,000 clones, just under 95% seen once, with approximately 0.24% in the top ten. Germline assignment: CDR1 KGHSH and CDR2 LQKENI. CDR3 length: 17 residues. The sample comprised T cells isolated from PBMCs. The V and J genes are TRBV18 and TRBJ2-2; TRBD1 agrees at 10 bases. The TCR sequence derives from a human donor in good health. In nucleotides, the CDR3 is TGTGCCAGCTCGCCACTTTTTTGGACAGGGGGCACCGGGGAGCTGTTTTTT. Protein product: CASSPLFWTGGTGELFF.